The 30 T cell receptor beta chains listed next were all sequenced from one sample in a study of CD8 T cells in Susac syndrome. The authors reverse transcribed roughly 0.45 to 1 ug RNA with random hexamers. TCRdb recomputed calls from the immunoSEQ multiplex PCR reads with MiXCR, one row per CDR3 protein. The data hold about 300,000 distinct CDR3 sequences, with approximately 85% observed a single time. The sequencing sample was made of CD8+ T cells from PBMCs. Every receptor here comes from a human donor with multiple sclerosis.

This clonotype was counted a single time. The rearrangement uses TRBV6-2 or TRBV6-3 and TRBJ2-3; 16 bases fit TRBD2. The CDR3 is made up of 18 amino acids. Germline-derived CDR1 and CDR2 are MNHEY and SVGEGT. The trim removed 6 bases at V and 4 bases at J, leaving 10 bases unmatched. CDR3 coding DNA: TGTGCCAGCAGAGGGACTAGCGGGAGGGCCGTCGGGGCAGATACGCAGTATTTT. Translated, it gives CASRGTSGRAVGADTQYF.

CDR3 nucleotides: TGTGCCTGGAGTGCGGGACTAGCGGGGGGGTACAATGAGCAGTTCTTC. Protein: CAWSAGLAGGYNEQFF. This sequence joins TRBV30 and TRBJ2-1; 16 positions match TRBD2. CDR3 length equals 16 residues. Germline V gives CDR1 GTSNPN, CDR2 SVGIG (reference sequence). Trimming removed 1 base from V and 4 bases from J; junction bases left unmatched: 1.

The chain employs TRBV9 and TRBJ2-2, with a weak D call TRBD1 (5 bases). The CDR3 extends over 16 amino acids. V dropped 0 bases and J dropped 1 base, with 10 bases sitting between them. CDR1 and CDR2 from the germline V gene are SGDLS and YYNGEE. The CDR3 here is CASSVVGHLNTGELFF. CDR3 coding DNA: TGTGCCAGCAGCGTAGTTGGACATTTGAACACCGGGGAGCTGTTTTTT.

J is TRBJ2-7 and V is TRBV5-4; no clear D gene. Germline assignment: CDR1 SGHNT and CDR2 YYREEE (reference sequence). Trimming cost V 4 bases and J 4 bases, with 9 bases left between them. The CDR3 totals 12 residues. The CDR3 loop reads CASSGGRYEQYF. As DNA, the CDR3 is TGTGCCAGCAGCGGTGGGCGTTACGAGCAGTACTTC.

V and J are TRBV29-1 and TRBJ2-1; 9 bases map to TRBD1. Trimming cost V 5 bases and J 2 bases; bases outside gene matches: 4. Germline lookup yields CDR1 SQVTM and CDR2 ANQGSEA. CDR3 size: 14 residues. CDR3 loop: CSVSGDRAYNEQFF. CDR3 DNA sequence: TGCAGCGTTTCGGGGGACAGGGCCTACAATGAGCAGTTCTTC.

The chain is built from TRBV28 and TRBJ1-2; D gene unclear. The V end lost 2 bases, the J end lost 2 bases, and 12 bases lay between the germline ends. Germline V gene data show CDR1 as MDHEN and CDR2 as SYDVKM. There are 15 residues in the CDR3. The CDR3 coding sequence is TGTGCCAGCAGTTTAATAAACAGATCAAACTATGGCTACACCTTC. It specifies CASSLINRSNYGYTF.

This clonotype was seen just once. The J gene is TRBJ2-1, the V gene TRBV6-2 or TRBV6-3, with 8 bases identical to TRBD2. The CDR3 runs 17 residues. With 5 bases clipped from V and 8 bases from J, the junction kept 17 bases outside the gene matches. Germline V lookup: CDR1 MNHEY, CDR2 SVGEGT. CDR3 residues: CASSLVGLAPSGDEQFF. The CDR3 coding sequence is TGTGCCAGCAGTCTCGTCGGACTAGCCCCATCGGGTGATGAGCAGTTCTTC.

The chain has TRBV7-9 and TRBJ1-3; no definite D call. The CDR3 contains 15 residues. V was cut by 7 bases and J by 0 bases, with 13 bases left in between. From germline, CDR1 is SEHNR and CDR2 FQNEAQ (reference sequence). The CDR3 nucleotides are TGTGCCAGCACCCAGAGGAGAGGCTCTGGAAACACCATATATTTT. It codes for CASTQRRGSGNTIYF.

CDR3 region: CASCPAWTTAYNEQFF. CDR3 DNA: TGTGCCAGCTGCCCAGCTTGGACTACCGCCTACAATGAGCAGTTCTTC. The chain employs TRBV3-1 and TRBJ2-1; TRBD2 is a possible D gene (6 bases). V lost 8 bases, J lost 2 bases, and 19 bases lay in between. Germline CDR1 and CDR2: LGHDT and YNNKEL (reference sequence). This CDR3 has 16 residues.

The chain uses TRBV4-3 and TRBJ2-7; D perhaps matches TRBD2 (5 bases). V lost 3 bases and J 1 base, leaving 7 bases between the germline ends. The CDR3 contains 13 residues. Per the germline V gene, CDR1 is LGHNA and CDR2 is YSLEER. The CDR3 DNA sequence: TGCGCCAGCAGCCACGGGAAGTCCTACGAGCAGTACTTC. Amino acids: CASSHGKSYEQYF.

The rearrangement uses TRBV9 and TRBJ1-4; possibly TRBD1 for D (5 bases). Germline-derived CDR1 and CDR2 are SGDLS and YYNGEE. The CDR3 is 17 residues long. Between the trimmed V and J ends, which lost 3 bases and 4 bases, there was a span of 19 bases. CDR3: CASSAFPRDGGNEKLFF. In DNA form, the CDR3 reads TGTGCCAGCAGCGCCTTCCCGAGGGACGGAGGTAATGAAAAACTGTTTTTT.

V and J are TRBV5-4 and TRBJ2-7, with TRBD1 identical over 8 bases. Germline V CDR1 and CDR2: SGHNT, YYREEE (reference sequence). The CDR3 has 16 amino acids. Trimming removed 5 bases from V and 2 bases from J; junction bases left unmatched: 12. CDR3 DNA: TGTGCCAGCAGAGACCCGGAAGGGACAGGTCCCTACGAGCAGTACTTC. Translated, it gives CASRDPEGTGPYEQYF.

In nucleotides, the CDR3 is TGTGCCAGCAGCGGACCGACAGGGGGCGCGACTGAAGCTTTCTTT. As protein: CASSGPTGGATEAFF. The chain recombines TRBV7-6 with TRBJ1-1; 10 nucleotides line up with TRBD1. This CDR3 is 15 amino acids long. The germline CDR1 and CDR2 sequences are SGHVS and FNYEAQ. The ends lost 5 bases at V and 5 bases at J; junction bases unmatched: 8.

This clonotype came up once. Here the CDR3 reads CASSYGERMIGVNTEAFF. The CDR3 DNA follows: TGTGCCAGCAGTTACGGAGAGCGAATGATTGGGGTCAACACTGAAGCTTTCTTT. This chain links TRBV6-2 or TRBV6-3 with TRBJ1-1; D unclear. The CDR3 has 18 residues. V lost 2 bases and J 2 bases, leaving 21 bases between the germline ends. The germline V gene encodes CDR1 MNHEY and CDR2 SVGEGT.

The chain uses TRBV28 and TRBJ2-7; a weak D match, TRBD2 (7 bases). V dropped 6 bases and J dropped 2 bases, with 23 bases sitting between them. CDR1 is MDHEN and CDR2 is SYDVKM in the germline V gene. The length of the CDR3 is 17 residues. This CDR3 reads CASSRGRLASGPYEQYF. The CDR3 DNA sequence: TGTGCCAGCAGCAGGGGACGGTTGGCTAGCGGACCCTACGAGCAGTACTTC.

With respect to this clonotype: The conserved closing phenylalanine or tryptophan is absent in this CDR3, likely reflecting a read error. The rearrangement joins TRBV5-8 to TRBJ1-1; D possibly corresponds to TRBD1 (5 bases). CDR1 and CDR2 (germline): SGHTS, YDEGEE. CDR3 size: 9 residues. Trimming pared 9 bases from V and 11 bases from J, leaving 11 bases between. The CDR3 is CATDWGAFL. CDR3 DNA sequence: TGTGCCACCGATTGGGGGGCTTTCCTT.

The chain combines TRBV6-1 with TRBJ1-4; possible D gene TRBD1, 5 bases. The CDR3 runs 17 residues. Trimming left V 5 bases short and J 5 bases short, with 21 bases between. In germline, CDR1 is MNHNS, CDR2 SASEGT. The CDR3 reads CASSPNRPGWGNEKLFF. The CDR3 DNA is TGTGCCAGCAGTCCCAATCGCCCAGGGTGGGGGAATGAAAAACTGTTTTTT.

The gene calls are TRBV5-6 and TRBJ1-1, with a weak D call TRBD1 (5 bases). Germline V gives CDR1 SGHDT, CDR2 YYEEEE. There are 11 residues in the CDR3. V lost 4 bases, J lost 7 bases, and 8 bases lay in between. The CDR3 protein is CASSRQLEAFF. The CDR3 DNA reads as TGTGCCAGCAGCCGACAGCTTGAAGCTTTCTTT. Filled out from reference TRBV5-6 and TRBJ1-1, the complete variable domain reads DAGVTQSPTHLIKTRGQQVTLRCSPKSGHDTVSWYQQALGQGPQFIFQYYEEEERQRGNFPDRFSGHQFPNYSSELNVNALLLGDSALYLCASSRQLEAFFGQGTRLTVV.

J is TRBJ1-1 and V is TRBV6-5, with D unresolved. The V gene lost 0 bases and the J gene lost 0 bases, with 8 bases spanning the gap. Germline V gene lookup returns CDR1 MNHEY and CDR2 SVGAGI. The CDR3 loop spans 15 amino acids. CDR3 residues: CASSYSRPLNTEAFF. CDR3 DNA sequence: TGTGCCAGCAGTTACTCTCGGCCGCTGAACACTGAAGCTTTCTTT.

The chain recombines TRBV28 with TRBJ2-1; 10 bases line up with TRBD1. This CDR3 is 17 amino acids long. Per germline, CDR1 MDHEN and CDR2 SYDVKM. V lost 3 bases to trimming and J lost 5 bases; unmatched junction nucleotides: 10. The CDR3 loop reads CASSFVGTGAADNEQFF. The CDR3 nucleotides are TGTGCCAGCAGTTTCGTTGGGACAGGGGCCGCCGACAATGAGCAGTTCTTC.

In this sample, this clonotype turned up once. The gene calls are TRBV4-2 and TRBJ2-2; D ambiguous. The germline V gene has CDR1 LGHNA and CDR2 YNFKEQ. The CDR3 extends over 13 amino acids. V lost 4 bases to trimming and J lost 4 bases, with 7 bases between them. As DNA, the CDR3 is TGTGCCAGCAGCCCTCTTCGCACCGGGGAGCTGTTTTTT. The encoded protein is CASSPLRTGELFF.

The chain recombines TRBV5-1 with TRBJ2-7; 9 bases agree with TRBD2. CDR1 is SGHRS and CDR2 is YFSETQ in the germline V gene. This CDR3 is 13 amino acids long. V lost 5 bases to trimming and J lost 6 bases; unmatched junction nucleotides: 6. The CDR3 protein is CASREGTSSEQYF. CDR3 sequence (DNA): TGCGCCAGCAGGGAAGGGACTAGCAGCGAGCAGTACTTC.

A few counts support this clonotype. V is TRBV5-4 and J is TRBJ2-1; 9 nucleotides agree with TRBD2. Germline V gene sequence: CDR1 SGHNT, CDR2 YYREEE (reference sequence). V gave up 1 base and J gave up 3 bases; unmatched junction bases: 8. This CDR3 is built from 17 residues. The CDR3 region is CASSLTAAGGDYNEQFF. The CDR3 DNA reads TGTGCCAGCAGCTTGACTGCGGCGGGGGGGGACTACAATGAGCAGTTCTTC.

This chain joins TRBV20-1 and TRBJ1-5; 10 positions agree with TRBD1. The germline gives CDR1 DFQATT, CDR2 SNEGSKA (reference sequence). The CDR3 length is 24 residues. V shed 0 bases and J 6 bases; nucleotides not matched to a gene: 32. The CDR3 region is CSARDLGLRGTGVAGAIVGQPQHF. CDR3 sequence (DNA): TGCAGTGCTAGAGATCTTGGACTCCGGGGGACAGGGGTAGCAGGGGCGATAGTTGGTCAGCCCCAGCATTTT.

A word on this clonotype: Mismatch with germline at one junction end may stem from a read error. The chain has TRBV6-2 or TRBV6-3 and TRBJ2-3; a possible D gene is TRBD1 (5 bases). This CDR3 contains 13 residues. Looked up from germline, CDR1 is MNHEY and CDR2 is SVGEGT. CDR3 bases: TGTGCCAGCAGCTACTCCAGGGCAGATACGCAGTATTTT. Translated: CASSYSRADTQYF.

This chain links TRBV7-9 with TRBJ2-7, with D unclear. The ends were cut back, 4 bases at V and 2 bases at J, with 9 bases in the middle. There are 13 residues in the CDR3. Germline values: CDR1 SEHNR, CDR2 FQNEAQ (reference sequence). This chain's CDR3 is CASSSTWAYEQYF. The CDR3 bases are TGTGCCAGCAGCTCTACCTGGGCCTACGAGCAGTACTTC.

V is TRBV27 and J is TRBJ2-1; 8 nucleotides align to TRBD1. The germline V gene has CDR1 MNHEY and CDR2 SMNVEV (reference sequence). The V gene end was trimmed by 5 bases and the J gene end by 0 bases; junction bases not matched to a gene: 6. The CDR3 sequence is 16 residues long. CDR3 nucleotides: TGTGCCAGCAGTGTCGACAGGGGCGGCTCCTACAATGAGCAGTTCTTC. Its translation is CASSVDRGGSYNEQFF.

The V gene is TRBV4-3, the J gene TRBJ2-1; 10 positions match TRBD1. The V gene's germline CDR1 is LGHNA and CDR2 YSLEER. This CDR3 comprises 17 residues. V shed 0 bases and J 4 bases; nucleotides not matched to a gene: 6. The chain's CDR3 is CASSQDTTGGSYNEQFF. CDR3 in DNA: TGCGCCAGCAGCCAAGATACGACAGGGGGCTCATACAATGAGCAGTTCTTC.

This chain links TRBV20-1 with TRBJ2-5; D uncertain. The CDR3 totals 12 residues. The germline V and J ends were trimmed by 4 bases and 5 bases, with 11 bases remaining between them. Germline V gene data show CDR1 as DFQATT and CDR2 as SNEGSKA (reference sequence). In DNA, the CDR3 is TGCAGTGCTAATCCCAAGGTGGAGACCCAGTACTTC. It codes for CSANPKVETQYF.

The chain recombines TRBV4-2 with TRBJ1-1; tentative D call: TRBD1 (5 bases). Germline V CDR1 and CDR2: LGHNA, YNFKEQ. The V gene lost 4 bases and the J gene lost 4 bases, with 19 bases spanning the gap. The CDR3 length is 16 residues. DNA of the CDR3: TGTGCCAGCAGCCTTCCGGGGTGGGACCCGTCCACTGAAGCTTTCTTT. Translated, it gives CASSLPGWDPSTEAFF.